Below, 21 T cell receptor beta chains from the same sample are listed, as sequenced in a study of T cell repertoires in cytomegalovirus infection. TCRdb passed the reads through MiXCR, listing each CDR3 protein once. The repertoire holds about 97,000 distinct CDR3 sequences, with 16% as singletons. The sequenced sample was PBMCs. Every receptor here comes from a human donor in good health (CMV status not recorded). Some clones in this sample may be carry-over from other donors' samples.

This clonotype came up many times. The CDR3 bases are TGTGCCAGCAGCTTAATGTCAGCGAGTAGCGGGGGAGATACGCAGTATTTT. Residues: CASSLMSASSGGDTQYF. V gene TRBV7-9 combines with J gene TRBJ2-3; 9 positions agree with TRBD2. The germline CDR1 and CDR2 sequences are SEHNR and FQNEAQ (reference sequence). V gave up 2 bases and J gave up 5 bases; unmatched junction bases: 11. The CDR3 extends over 17 amino acids.

There are many counts of this clonotype. The chain couples TRBV2 to TRBJ1-4; 12 positions match TRBD1. Looked up from germline, CDR1 is SNHLY and CDR2 is FYNNEI. The CDR3 is 15 amino acids. V was pared by 6 bases and J by 10 bases, with 9 bases of the junction left unmatched. Written as DNA, the CDR3 is TGTGCCAGCAGCCAAGCCGGGACAGGGGGCGGAAAACTGTTTTTT. Translated: CASSQAGTGGGKLFF.

At least ten counts were recorded for this clonotype. In nucleotides, the CDR3 is TGTGCCAGCAGCCCCGGGACCCAGGGCTACAATGAGCAGTTCTTC. Protein sequence: CASSPGTQGYNEQFF. The J gene is TRBJ2-1, the V gene TRBV11-2, with D perhaps TRBD1 or TRBD2 (5 bases each). The germline V gene has CDR1 SGHAT and CDR2 FQNNGV. The V and J ends lost 5 bases and 3 bases respectively, with 14 bases between them. This CDR3 spans 15 amino acids.

This chain uses TRBV11-2 with TRBJ2-7; 11 bases are shared with TRBD2. Trimming at V came to 3 bases and at J to 5 bases, leaving 6 bases not matched to a gene. The CDR3 covers 15 residues. CDR1 and CDR2 from the germline V gene are SGHAT and FQNNGV. The CDR3 bases are TGTGCCAGCAGCTTTTTAGCGGGGGGGCCGAACGAGCAGTACTTC. Its translation is CASSFLAGGPNEQYF.

The chain joins TRBV3-1 to TRBJ2-7; possible D gene TRBD1, 6 bases. This CDR3 has 12 amino acids. The germline gives CDR1 LGHDT, CDR2 YNNKEL (reference sequence). V was trimmed by 2 bases and J by 7 bases, leaving 9 bases between them. This CDR3 reads CASSQQGREQYF. The CDR3, as DNA: TGTGCCAGCAGCCAACAGGGGAGAGAGCAGTACTTC.

There are many counts of this clonotype. The genes are TRBV7-9 and TRBJ1-1; D is ambiguous. The length of the CDR3 is 14 residues. V lost 5 bases, J lost 1 base, and 11 bases lay in between. The germline V gene has CDR1 SEHNR and CDR2 FQNEAQ (reference sequence). The CDR3 region is CASSPTRQNTEAFF. As DNA, the CDR3 is TGTGCCAGCAGCCCCACCCGACAGAACACTGAAGCTTTCTTT.

V is TRBV7-6 and J is TRBJ2-1; the D gene is possibly TRBD2 (6 bases). The germline CDR1 and CDR2 sequences are SGHVS and FNYEAQ. The CDR3 runs 12 residues. V was shortened by 5 bases and J by 7 bases, with 9 bases between the two germline ends. The CDR3 loop is CASSAGGNEQFF. The CDR3 bases are TGTGCCAGCAGCGCTGGAGGGAATGAGCAGTTCTTC. The full variable domain, with the rest looked up from reference TRBV7-6 and TRBJ2-1, is GAGVSQSPRYKVTKRGQDVALRCDPISGHVSLYWYRQALGQGPEFLTYFNYEAQQDKSGLPNDRFSAERPEGSISTLTIQRTEQRDSAMYRCASSAGGNEQFFGPGTRLTVL.

This chain links TRBV6-6 with TRBJ1-1; no clear D gene. The CDR3 contains 13 residues. Deletions cut 4 bases from V and 1 base from J, with 7 bases between. CDR1 is MNHNY, CDR2 SVGAGI, per germline (reference sequence). In DNA, the CDR3 is TGTGCCAGCAGTTGGAACCCGAACACTGAAGCTTTCTTT. It yields the protein CASSWNPNTEAFF.

This clonotype has just a few counts. J is TRBJ1-5 and V is TRBV11-3; D unclear. The CDR3 spans 19 residues. V was trimmed by 1 base and J by 5 bases, leaving 24 bases between them. Germline V gives CDR1 SGHNT, CDR2 YENEEA. The CDR3 DNA reads TGTGCCAGCAGCTTAGTTTTCCATCAGCCCCCGCCAAAGGATCAGCCCCAGCATTTT. Protein: CASSLVFHQPPPKDQPQHF.

The gene calls are TRBV6-2 or TRBV6-3 and TRBJ2-7; D is unclear. Germline assignment: CDR1 MNHEY and CDR2 SVGEGT. V was shortened by 2 bases and J by 3 bases, with 8 bases between the two germline ends. CDR3 length: 13 amino acids. The CDR3 region is CASSYVELYEQYF. CDR3 DNA: TGTGCCAGCAGTTACGTCGAGCTCTACGAGCAGTACTTC.

The gene calls are TRBV20-1 and TRBJ2-5; D is perhaps TRBD1 (6 bases). CDR3 length: 14 amino acids. V gave up 5 bases and J gave up 5 bases, with 18 bases separating them. From germline, CDR1 is DFQATT and CDR2 SNEGSKA (reference sequence). CDR3 region: CSADRDNRQETQYF. CDR3 DNA: TGCAGTGCTGACCGGGACAATCGACAGGAGACCCAGTACTTC.

The rearrangement uses TRBV7-4 and TRBJ2-2, with 7 bases aligning to TRBD2. The CDR3 length is 16 residues. The V gene's germline CDR1 is SGHVT and CDR2 SQSDAQ. The trim removed 1 base at V and 7 bases at J, leaving 9 bases unmatched. The DNA for the CDR3 is TGTGCCAGCAGCTTAGTGCCCGGGACTATCAACGGGGAGCTGTTTTTT. Its translation: CASSLVPGTINGELFF.

This clonotype was seen many times. The chain has TRBV7-9 and TRBJ2-6; D gene uncertain. Trimming removed 8 bases from V and 3 bases from J, with 5 bases in between. Germline values: CDR1 SEHNR, CDR2 FQNEAQ (reference sequence). There are 12 residues in the CDR3. CDR3 region: CASGIGANVLTF. The CDR3 nucleotides are TGTGCCAGCGGCATTGGGGCCAACGTCCTGACTTTC.

This clonotype was found many times. The chain uses TRBV6-1 and TRBJ2-3; the match to TRBD2 covers 8 bases. The germline V gene encodes CDR1 MNHNS and CDR2 SASEGT. The CDR3 extends over 15 amino acids. J was trimmed by 2 bases and V by 5 bases; bases with no gene match: 6. The CDR3 nucleotides read TGTGCCAGCAGTTCAATAGCGGGACTCACAGATACGCAGTATTTT. Amino acids: CASSSIAGLTDTQYF.

This clonotype came up many times. The V and J genes are TRBV7-2 and TRBJ2-2; D is unresolved. The CDR3 runs 14 residues. The germline V gene encodes CDR1 SGHTA and CDR2 FQGNSA. V was clipped by 1 base and J by 6 bases, with 9 bases between them. CDR3 sequence (DNA): TGTGCCAGCAGCTTAGGTTTGGGGTCCGGGGAGCTGTTTTTT. Translated, it gives CASSLGLGSGELFF.

The sample holds many counts of this clonotype. The chain joins TRBV7-8 to TRBJ1-4, with D tentatively TRBD1 (6 bases). The V end was cut by 5 bases, the J end by 5 bases, with 15 bases between. Germline V gene lookup returns CDR1 SGHVS and CDR2 FQNEAQ. There are 15 residues in the CDR3. CDR3 residues: CASSRFWGPNEKLFF. DNA of the CDR3: TGTGCCAGCAGCCGCTTCTGGGGGCCGAATGAAAAACTGTTTTTT.

There are a few counts of this clonotype. This sequence joins TRBV25-1 and TRBJ1-4; no definite D call. This CDR3 is built from 15 residues. The V end was cut by 2 bases, the J end by 8 bases, with 15 bases between. The germline V gene has CDR1 MGHDK and CDR2 SYGVNS. DNA for the CDR3: TGTGCCAGCAGTGAAGGTGTGCAGGTGGGCGAAAAACTGTTTTTT. Amino acid sequence: CASSEGVQVGEKLFF.

This clonotype was counted only a few times. The CDR3 DNA is TGCAGCGTTGAAGGGAACACTGAAGCTTTCTTT. Its protein is CSVEGNTEAFF. V usage is TRBV29-1 and J usage is TRBJ1-1; D not resolved. Trimming took 1 base from V and 1 from J, leaving 1 base between them. CDR1 is SQVTM, CDR2 ANQGSEA, per germline. This CDR3 has 11 residues.

This clonotype was found many times. V gene TRBV7-8 combines with J gene TRBJ1-5, with D unresolved. The germline V gene has CDR1 SGHVS and CDR2 FQNEAQ. V lost 3 bases and J 3 bases, leaving 12 bases between the germline ends. The CDR3 runs to 15 residues. CDR3 protein: CASSFYGNFNQPQHF. CDR3 DNA sequence: TGTGCCAGCAGCTTTTATGGAAATTTCAATCAGCCCCAGCATTTT.

This clonotype was found a few times. The junction shows a germline mismatch at one end, possibly a read error. The chain has TRBV2 and TRBJ1-1, with D perhaps TRBD1 (5 bases). Per germline, CDR1 SNHLY and CDR2 FYNNEI. This CDR3 is 13 amino acids long. CDR3 amino acids: CASSVQGNTKAFF. DNA for the CDR3: TGTGCCAGCAGTGTTCAGGGCAACACTAAAGCTTTCTTT.

The CDR3 region is CASSSPGTGESEQYF. The CDR3 bases are TGTGCCAGCAGCTCCCCCGGGACAGGGGAGAGCGAGCAGTACTTC. The chain links TRBV7-3 to TRBJ2-7, with 10 bases fitting TRBD1. Germline V lookup: CDR1 SGHTA, CDR2 FQGTGA. The V gene end was trimmed by 4 bases and the J gene end by 6 bases; junction bases not matched to a gene: 9. The CDR3 length is 15 residues.